This TCR beta chain was obtained from a study of cytomegalovirus exposure and HLA in healthy donors. Findings and limits, study-wide: Later examination showed HLA-associated TCR beta chains had greater clonal expansion than equally common others. The authors enumerated roughly 180 TCR beta chains as linked to cytomegalovirus. A few V segments could not be told apart, such as TRBV6-2 and TRBV6-3, and were left out.

Both 60 Vbeta primers and 13 Jbeta primers went into the PCR. Clones were read by immunoSEQ multiplex PCR, and TCRdb kept only the in-frame ones, dropping some. Of 30,000 to 40,000 clones detected, 65% appear once; the ten largest clones hold 20% to 25%. The CDR3 totals 14 residues. Losses at the gene ends were 6 bases for V and 2 bases for J; bases not matched to a gene: 4. Germline V gene lookup returns CDR1 MNHEY and CDR2 SMNVEV (reference sequence). A few counts support this clone. Antigen: not known. Material: PBMCs. This sequence was found in a man aged 45-65 years in good health and CMV-seropositive. The chain carries TRBV27 and TRBJ2-7, with 10 nucleotides matching TRBD2. This chain's CDR3 is CASRGSGRAYEQYF. For the CDR3, the DNA is TGTGCCAGCAGGGGAAGCGGGAGGGCCTACGAGCAGTACTTC.